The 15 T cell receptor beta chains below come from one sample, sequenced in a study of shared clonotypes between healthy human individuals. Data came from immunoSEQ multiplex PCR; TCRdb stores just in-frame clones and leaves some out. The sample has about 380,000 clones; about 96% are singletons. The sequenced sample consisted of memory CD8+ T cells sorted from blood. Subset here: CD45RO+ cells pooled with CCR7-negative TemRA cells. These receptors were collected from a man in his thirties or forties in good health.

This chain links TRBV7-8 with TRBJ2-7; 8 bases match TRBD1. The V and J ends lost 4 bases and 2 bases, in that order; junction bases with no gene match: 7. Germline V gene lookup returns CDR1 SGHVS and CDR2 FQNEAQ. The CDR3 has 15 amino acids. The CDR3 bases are TGTGCCAGCAGCTCCCGGGACAGGCCTACCTACGAGCAGTACTTC. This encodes CASSSRDRPTYEQYF.

CDR3 sequence (DNA): TGCGCCAGCAGCTTGAGTTTTAGTGCGCCGGAGACCCAGTACTTC. Amino acids: CASSLSFSAPETQYF. V is TRBV5-1 and J is TRBJ2-5; D not resolved. V lost 1 base to trimming and J lost 5 bases, with 15 bases between them. The CDR3 extends over 15 amino acids. Germline V CDR1 and CDR2: SGHRS, YFSETQ.

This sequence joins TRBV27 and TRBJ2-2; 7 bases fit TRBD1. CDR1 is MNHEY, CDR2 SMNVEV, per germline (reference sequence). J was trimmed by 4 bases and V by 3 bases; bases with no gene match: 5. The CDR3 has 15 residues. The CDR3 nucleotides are TGTGCCAGCAGTTTCAGGGACAGCCTCACCGGGGAGCTGTTTTTT. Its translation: CASSFRDSLTGELFF.

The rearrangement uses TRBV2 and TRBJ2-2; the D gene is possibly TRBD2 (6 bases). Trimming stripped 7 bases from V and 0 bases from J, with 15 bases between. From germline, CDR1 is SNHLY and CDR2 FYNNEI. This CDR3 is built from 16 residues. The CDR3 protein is CASNKRERANTGELFF. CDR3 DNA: TGTGCCAGCAACAAAAGGGAGCGGGCGAACACCGGGGAGCTGTTTTTT. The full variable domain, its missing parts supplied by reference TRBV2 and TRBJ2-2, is EPEVTQTPSHQVTQMGQEVILRCVPISNHLYFYWYRQILGQKVEFLVSFYNNEISEKSEIFDDQFSVERPDGSNFTLKIRSTKLEDSAMYFCASNKRERANTGELFFGEGSRLTVL.

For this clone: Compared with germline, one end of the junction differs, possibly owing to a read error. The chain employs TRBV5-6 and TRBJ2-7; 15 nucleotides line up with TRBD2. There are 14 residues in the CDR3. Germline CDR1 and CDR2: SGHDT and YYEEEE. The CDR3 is CASSPPGLAGGRLF. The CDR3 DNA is TGTGCCAGCAGCCCTCCGGGACTAGCGGGAGGACGCCTCTTC. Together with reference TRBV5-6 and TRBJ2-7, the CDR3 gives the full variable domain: DAGVTQSPTHLIKTRGQQVTLRCSPKSGHDTVSWYQQALGQGPQFIFQYYEEEERQRGNFPDRFSGHQFPNYSSELNVNALLLGDSALYLCASSPPGLAGGRLFGPGTRLTVT.

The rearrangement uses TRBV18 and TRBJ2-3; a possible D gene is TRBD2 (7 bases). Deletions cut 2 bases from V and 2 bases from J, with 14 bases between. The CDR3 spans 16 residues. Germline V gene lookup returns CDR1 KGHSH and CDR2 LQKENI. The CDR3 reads CASSPKAGALTDTQYF. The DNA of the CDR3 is TGTGCCAGCTCACCAAAGGCGGGGGCGCTCACAGATACGCAGTATTTT. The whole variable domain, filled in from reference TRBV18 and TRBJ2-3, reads NAGVMQNPRHLVRRRGQEARLRCSPMKGHSHVYWYRQLPEEGLKFMVYLQKENIIDESGMPKERFSAEFPKEGPSILRIQQVVRGDSAAYFCASSPKAGALTDTQYFGPGTRLTVL.

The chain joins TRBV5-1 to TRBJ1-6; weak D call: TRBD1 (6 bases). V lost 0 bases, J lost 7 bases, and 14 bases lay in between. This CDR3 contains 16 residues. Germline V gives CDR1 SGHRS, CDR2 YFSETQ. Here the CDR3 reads CASSLDRDVYNSPLHF. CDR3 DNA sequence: TGCGCCAGCAGCTTGGACAGGGACGTCTACAATTCACCCCTCCACTTT.

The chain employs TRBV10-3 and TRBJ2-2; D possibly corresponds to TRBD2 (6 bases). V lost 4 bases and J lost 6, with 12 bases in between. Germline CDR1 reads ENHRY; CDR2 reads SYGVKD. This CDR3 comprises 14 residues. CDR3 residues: CAISAREASGELFF. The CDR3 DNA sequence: TGTGCCATCAGTGCGAGGGAGGCTTCCGGGGAGCTGTTTTTT.

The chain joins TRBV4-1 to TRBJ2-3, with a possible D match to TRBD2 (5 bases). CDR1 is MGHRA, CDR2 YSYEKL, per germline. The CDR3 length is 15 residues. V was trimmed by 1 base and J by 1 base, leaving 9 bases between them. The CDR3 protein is CASSQAGLGTDTQYF. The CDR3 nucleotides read TGCGCCAGCAGCCAAGCGGGATTGGGCACAGATACGCAGTATTTT.

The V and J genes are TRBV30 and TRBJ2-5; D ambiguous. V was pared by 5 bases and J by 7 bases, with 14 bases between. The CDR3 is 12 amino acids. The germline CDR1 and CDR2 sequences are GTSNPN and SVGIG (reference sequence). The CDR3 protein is CAWVIGKGTQYF. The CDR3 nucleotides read TGTGCCTGGGTTATAGGGAAGGGGACCCAGTACTTC.

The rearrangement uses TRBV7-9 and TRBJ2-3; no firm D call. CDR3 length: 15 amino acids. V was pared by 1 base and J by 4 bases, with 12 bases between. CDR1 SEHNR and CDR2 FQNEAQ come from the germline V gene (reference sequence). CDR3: CASSLGLERPDTQYF. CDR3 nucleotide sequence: TGTGCCAGCAGCTTAGGGCTAGAACGGCCAGATACGCAGTATTTT.

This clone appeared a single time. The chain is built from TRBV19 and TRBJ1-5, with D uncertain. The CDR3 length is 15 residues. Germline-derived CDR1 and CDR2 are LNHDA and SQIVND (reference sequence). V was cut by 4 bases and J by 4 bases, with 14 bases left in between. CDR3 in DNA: TGTGCCAGTAGTACCGAGGGTGGGCGGAATCAGCCCCAGCATTTT. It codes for CASSTEGGRNQPQHF.

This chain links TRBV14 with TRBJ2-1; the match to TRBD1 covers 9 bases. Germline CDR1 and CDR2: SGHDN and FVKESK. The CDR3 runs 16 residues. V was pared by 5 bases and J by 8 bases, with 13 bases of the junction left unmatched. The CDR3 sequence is CASSANPGQGVDEQFF. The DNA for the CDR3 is TGTGCCAGCAGCGCGAACCCGGGACAGGGAGTAGATGAGCAGTTCTTC.

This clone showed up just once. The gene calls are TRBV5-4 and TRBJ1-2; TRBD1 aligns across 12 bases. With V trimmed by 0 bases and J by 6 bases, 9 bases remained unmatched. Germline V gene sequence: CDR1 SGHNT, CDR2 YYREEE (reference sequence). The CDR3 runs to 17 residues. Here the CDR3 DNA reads TGTGCCAGCAGCTTGGAAGGGGACAGGGGGCGCGGAGATGGCTACACCTTC. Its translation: CASSLEGDRGRGDGYTF.

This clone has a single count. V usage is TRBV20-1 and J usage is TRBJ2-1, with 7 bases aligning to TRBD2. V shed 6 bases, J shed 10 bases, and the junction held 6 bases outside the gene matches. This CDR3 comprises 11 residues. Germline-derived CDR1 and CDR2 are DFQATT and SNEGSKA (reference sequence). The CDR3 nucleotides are TGCAGTGCCCCATTGGGGGGGGAGCAGTTCTTC. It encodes CSAPLGGEQFF.